One and the same sample provided the 25 T cell receptor beta chains below, sequenced in a study of blood T cell repertoires in COVID-19. Assay: immunoSEQ multiplex PCR; the TCRdb copy retains only in-frame clones and omits some. In the table there are around 210,000 clones, almost 85% of which are singletons. The specimen sequenced was peripheral blood. The receptors originated from a man in his fifties with COVID-19, enrolled during active disease.

This clone was found a few times. The chain joins TRBV4-2 to TRBJ2-1; D uncertain. V lost 0 bases and J lost 8, with 14 bases in between. There are 15 residues in the CDR3. Germline assignment: CDR1 LGHNA and CDR2 YNFKEQ. The CDR3 loop reads CASSQDRDSRDEQFF. CDR3 nucleotides: TGTGCCAGCAGCCAAGACCGCGATAGTCGCGATGAGCAGTTCTTC.

This chain uses TRBV10-3 with TRBJ2-3; the match to TRBD2 covers 12 bases. Germline CDR1 ENHRY, CDR2 SYGVKD. V was clipped by 2 bases and J by 0 bases; unmatched bases: 3. The CDR3 length is 17 residues. In nucleotides, the CDR3 is TGTGCCATCAGTGAGACTAGCGGGGGGACTAGCACAGATACGCAGTATTTT. Translating gives CAISETSGGTSTDTQYF.

The table lists this clone with a few counts. The chain couples TRBV2 to TRBJ1-5; a weak D match, TRBD1 (5 bases). Trimming removed 4 bases from V and 7 bases from J, with 17 bases in between. This CDR3 has 15 residues. The germline CDR1 and CDR2 sequences are SNHLY and FYNNEI. CDR3 sequence reads: CASSANKGFVQPQHF. CDR3 nucleotide sequence: TGTGCCAGCAGTGCGAACAAGGGGTTTGTGCAGCCCCAGCATTTT.

The V and J genes are TRBV11-1 and TRBJ2-1, with D tentatively TRBD1 (6 bases). The CDR3 has 13 residues. Germline V CDR1 and CDR2: SGHAT, FQDESV (reference sequence). V was shortened by 1 base and J by 10 bases, with 11 bases between the two germline ends. The chain's CDR3 is CASSLGVGAEQFF. Here the CDR3 DNA reads TGTGCCAGCAGCTTAGGGGTGGGGGCAGAGCAGTTCTTC. Filled out from reference TRBV11-1 and TRBJ2-1, the complete variable domain reads EAEVAQSPRYKITEKSQAVAFWCDPISGHATLYWYRQILGQGPELLVQFQDESVVDDSQLPKDRFSAERLKGVDSTLKIQPAELGDSAMYLCASSLGVGAEQFFGPGTRLTVL.

CDR3 sequence: CASSQFSSEYEQYF. DNA for the CDR3: TGTGCCAGCAGCCAATTTTCTAGCGAGTACGAGCAGTACTTC. This chain joins TRBV3-1 (or the pseudogene TRBV3-2) and TRBJ2-7; D is possibly TRBD2 (6 bases). The CDR3 runs 14 residues. V lost 2 bases and J lost 4, with 12 bases in between. Germline values: CDR1 LGHDT, CDR2 YNNKEL (reference sequence).

This clone was observed a handful of times. V and J are TRBV2 and TRBJ1-1; the D is unclear. The CDR3 runs 14 residues. Trimming stripped 0 bases from V and 4 bases from J, with 9 bases between. CDR1 is SNHLY, CDR2 FYNNEI, per germline. The CDR3 is CASSEARHATEAFF. For the CDR3, the DNA is TGTGCCAGCAGTGAAGCGAGGCACGCCACTGAAGCTTTCTTT.

The chain recombines TRBV4-3 with TRBJ1-6; a possible D gene is TRBD1 (6 bases). Germline values: CDR1 LGHNA, CDR2 YSLEER. Deletions cut 0 bases from V and 9 bases from J, with 6 bases between. This CDR3 is built from 13 residues. The CDR3 bases are TGCGCCAGCAGCCAAGACAGGGGTTCACCCCTCCACTTT. Its translation: CASSQDRGSPLHF.

The chain links TRBV4-1 to TRBJ2-7, with D tentatively TRBD1 (6 bases). Trimming pared 1 base from V and 2 bases from J, leaving 12 bases between. The CDR3 runs to 15 residues. Germline loops: CDR1 MGHRA, CDR2 YSYEKL. CDR3 DNA: TGCGCCAGCAGCCAAGTATGGGACACCACCTACGAGCAGTACTTC. This encodes CASSQVWDTTYEQYF.

The rearrangement uses TRBV7-3 and TRBJ2-3; D perhaps matches TRBD1 (5 bases). The V gene lost 5 bases and the J gene lost 4 bases, with 16 bases spanning the gap. The length of the CDR3 is 15 residues. Germline V CDR1 and CDR2: SGHTA, FQGTGA. The CDR3 is CASSPVAGNADTQYF. In DNA form, the CDR3 reads TGTGCCAGCAGCCCCGTGGCAGGGAACGCAGATACGCAGTATTTT.

The CDR3: CASVRQINTEAFF. The CDR3 DNA sequence: TGTGCCAGCGTAAGACAGATTAACACTGAAGCTTTCTTT. The J gene is TRBJ1-1, the V gene TRBV6-5, with D tentatively TRBD1 (5 bases). There are 13 residues in the CDR3. CDR1 MNHEY and CDR2 SVGAGI come from the germline V gene. Between the trimmed V and J ends, which lost 8 bases and 2 bases, there was a span of 12 bases.

The chain has TRBV2 and TRBJ2-2; TRBD2 matches at 15 bases. V was pared by 4 bases and J by 1 base, with 4 bases of the junction left unmatched. The CDR3 extends over 18 amino acids. CDR1 is SNHLY, CDR2 FYNNEI, per germline. The DNA of the CDR3 is TGTGCCAGCAGTGCTGGACTAGCGGGGGGGATGAACACCGGGGAGCTGTTTTTT. The encoded protein is CASSAGLAGGMNTGELFF.

This clone was seen once. The chain combines TRBV10-3 with TRBJ1-1; 8 positions match TRBD1. V lost 6 bases, J lost 4 bases, and 4 bases stayed unmatched. The CDR3 is made up of 13 amino acids. In germline, CDR1 is ENHRY, CDR2 SYGVKD. CDR3 protein: CAIRLTGGTEAFF. CDR3 in DNA: TGTGCCATCAGACTCACAGGGGGCACTGAAGCTTTCTTT.

The genes are TRBV9 and TRBJ2-5; 10 bases agree with TRBD2. V lost 4 bases to trimming and J lost 0 bases; unmatched junction nucleotides: 12. The germline V gene has CDR1 SGDLS and CDR2 YYNGEE. The CDR3 length is 18 residues. The CDR3 nucleotides are TGTGCCAGCAGCTCACCCCTCGGGACTAGCGTATACCAAGAGACCCAGTACTTC. It encodes CASSSPLGTSVYQETQYF.

The count of this clone is one. Sequence at one end of the junction differs from germline and may be a read error. This chain links TRBV6-2 or TRBV6-3 with TRBJ2-7, with no clear D. The CDR3 has 11 amino acids. From germline, CDR1 is MNHEY and CDR2 SVGEGT. CDR3 residues: CASSYSDEQYF. CDR3 nucleotide sequence: TGTGCCAGCAGTTACTCCGACGAGCAGTACTTC.

The rearrangement uses TRBV5-4 and TRBJ2-7, with D possibly matching TRBD1 (6 bases). The V and J ends lost 4 bases and 0 bases respectively, with 11 bases between them. The CDR3 sequence is 14 residues long. The germline gives CDR1 SGHNT, CDR2 YYREEE (reference sequence). The CDR3 protein is CASSPDRPSYEQYF. Written as DNA, the CDR3 is TGTGCCAGCAGCCCGGACAGACCCTCCTACGAGCAGTACTTC.

The chain combines TRBV5-4 with TRBJ2-5; TRBD2 aligns across 8 bases. This CDR3 region has 16 residues. Germline V gene data show CDR1 as SGHNT and CDR2 as YYREEE (reference sequence). The V gene end was trimmed by 2 bases and the J gene end by 5 bases; junction bases not matched to a gene: 11. CDR3 amino acids: CASSFILRGARETQYF. CDR3 in DNA: TGTGCCAGCAGCTTCATATTGCGGGGGGCGCGGGAGACCCAGTACTTC.

This clone was picked up one time. J is TRBJ2-1 and V is TRBV4-3, with TRBD1 as a possible D gene (5 bases). Germline assignment: CDR1 LGHNA and CDR2 YSLEER. The CDR3 loop spans 19 amino acids. Trimming removed 0 bases from V and 0 bases from J, with 18 bases in between. CDR3 region: CASSQDGPRQGFSYNEQFF. Written as DNA, the CDR3 is TGCGCCAGCAGCCAAGATGGGCCCCGGCAGGGTTTCTCCTACAATGAGCAGTTCTTC.

This clone was detected a few times. J is TRBJ1-1 and V is TRBV4-3, with unresolved D. The V gene lost 0 bases and the J gene lost 2 bases, with 7 bases spanning the gap. The CDR3 has 14 residues. From germline, CDR1 is LGHNA and CDR2 YSLEER. The CDR3 protein is CASSQENSNTEAFF. CDR3 DNA sequence: TGCGCCAGCAGCCAAGAAAACAGCAACACTGAAGCTTTCTTT.

The J gene is TRBJ2-1, the V gene TRBV2, with a weak D call TRBD2 (6 bases). The CDR3 covers 13 residues. CDR1 and CDR2 from the germline V gene are SNHLY and FYNNEI. The V end lost 6 bases, the J end lost 6 bases, and 12 bases lay between the germline ends. CDR3 nucleotide sequence: TGTGCCAGCAGGGAGGGATGGGGCAATGAGCAGTTCTTC. Its protein product is CASREGWGNEQFF.

The chain is built from TRBV12-3 or TRBV12-4 and TRBJ1-2; perhaps TRBD1 as D (5 bases). The CDR3 covers 12 residues. Trimming stripped 4 bases from V and 7 bases from J, with 10 bases between. Written as DNA, the CDR3 is TGTGCCAGCAGTTCCAGGGAAGGTGGCTACACCTTC. Its translation: CASSSREGGYTF.

The V gene is TRBV10-3, the J gene TRBJ1-2; TRBD1 matches 9 bases. The CDR3 spans 18 residues. After removal of 5 bases from V and 2 bases from J, the junction contained 15 bases not matched to a gene. Looked up from germline, CDR1 is ENHRY and CDR2 is SYGVKD. The DNA for the CDR3 is TGTGCCATCAGTCCCCAACAGGGGGCAACTCTCCTGAACTATGGCTACACCTTC. Translation gives CAISPQQGATLLNYGYTF.

This rearrangement joins TRBV4-3 to TRBJ2-1; D is unresolved. The V end lost 3 bases, the J end lost 4 bases, and 7 bases lay between the germline ends. Germline assignment: CDR1 LGHNA and CDR2 YSLEER. This CDR3 has 13 residues. In DNA form, the CDR3 reads TGCGCCAGCAGCCATCACTCTTACAATGAGCAGTTCTTC. The encoded protein is CASSHHSYNEQFF.

The chain is built from TRBV21-1 and TRBJ1-5; TRBD1 is the table's D call and was not checked against the DNA. TRBV21-1 is assigned pseudogene status. CDR3 length equals 14 residues. The CDR3 protein is CASSKLDSNQPQHF. In nucleotides, the CDR3 is TGTGCCAGCAGCAAACTTGACAGTAATCAGCCCCAGCATTTT.

This sequence joins TRBV2 and TRBJ1-1, with a weak D call TRBD1 (6 bases). Germline CDR1 SNHLY, CDR2 FYNNEI. The CDR3 is made up of 12 amino acids. Trimming cost V 3 bases and J 10 bases, with 12 bases left between them. CDR3 loop: CASSEALQGAFF. The CDR3 nucleotides read TGTGCCAGCAGTGAGGCCTTACAGGGAGCTTTCTTT.

V gene TRBV15 combines with J gene TRBJ2-7; D might be TRBD1 (5 bases). The germline CDR1 and CDR2 sequences are LNHNV and YYDKDF (reference sequence). The CDR3 consists of 15 residues. Trimming took 0 bases from V and 0 from J, leaving 9 bases between them. The CDR3 DNA reads TGTGCCACCAGCAGAGATCCAGGGTACTCCTACGAGCAGTACTTC. Protein sequence: CATSRDPGYSYEQYF.